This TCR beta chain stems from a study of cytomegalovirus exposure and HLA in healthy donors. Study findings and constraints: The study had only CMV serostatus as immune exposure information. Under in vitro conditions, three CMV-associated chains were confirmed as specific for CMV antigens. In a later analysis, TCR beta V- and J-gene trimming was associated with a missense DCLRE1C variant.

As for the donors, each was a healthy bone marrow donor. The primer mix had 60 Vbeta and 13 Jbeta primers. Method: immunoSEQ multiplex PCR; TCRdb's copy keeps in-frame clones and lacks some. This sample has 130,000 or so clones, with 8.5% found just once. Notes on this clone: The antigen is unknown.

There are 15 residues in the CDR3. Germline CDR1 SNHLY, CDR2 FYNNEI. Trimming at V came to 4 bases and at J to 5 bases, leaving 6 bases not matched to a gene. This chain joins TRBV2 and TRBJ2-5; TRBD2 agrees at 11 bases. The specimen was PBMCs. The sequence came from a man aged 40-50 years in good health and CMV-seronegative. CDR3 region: CASSVNSGGAETQYF. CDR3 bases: TGTGCCAGCAGTGTTAATAGCGGGGGGGCGGAGACCCAGTACTTC.